The next 25 T cell receptor beta chains were all read from a single sample in a study of shared clonotypes between healthy human individuals (dated by TCRdb to 2018 to 2021). The protocol used for the library was the immunoSEQ multiplex PCR assay. In TCRdb, the immuneACCESS table is reduced to in-frame sequences with V and J assigned. These tables do not hold every clone; where another copy was compared, an unresolved V gene accounts for under half, and the others remain unexplained. The sample contains about 1.1 million clones, approximately 80% of them found a single time. Under 0.6% of the sample goes to the ten largest clones. Sequences were obtained from memory CD4+ T cells from PBMCs. Reading the label with the study, this specimen's cell subset or site is: CD45RA-negative fraction. The source is a man aged 18 to 30 in good health. Some clones in this sample may be carry-over from other donors' samples.

This clone was found once. The CDR3 loop reads CASSGGLAKTYEQYF. The CDR3 coding sequence is TGTGCCAGCTCCGGGGGACTAGCGAAGACCTACGAGCAGTACTTC. This chain joins TRBV18 and TRBJ2-7, with 10 bases identical to TRBD2. The CDR3 is 15 amino acids. V lost 6 bases and J lost 2; bases outside the gene matches: 7. The germline V gene has CDR1 KGHSH and CDR2 LQKENI.

CDR3 residues: CASSGQGANEQFF. The CDR3 region has the DNA TGCGCCAGCAGCGGCCAGGGGGCAAATGAGCAGTTCTTC. This chain links TRBV5-1 with TRBJ2-1, with TRBD1 identical over 8 bases. After removal of 4 bases from V and 7 bases from J, the junction contained 4 bases not matched to a gene. The CDR3 spans 13 residues. Germline V gives CDR1 SGHRS, CDR2 YFSETQ.

The CDR3 DNA sequence: TGTGCCAGCAGCTTGGGAGGGAACGGCTATGGCTACACCTTC. This codes for CASSLGGNGYGYTF. V is TRBV5-5 and J is TRBJ1-2; D gene unclear. The CDR3 is 14 amino acids. V lost 0 bases, J lost 4 bases, and 10 bases lay in between. Germline lookup yields CDR1 SGHKS and CDR2 YYEKEE (reference sequence). The full variable domain, with the rest looked up from reference TRBV5-5 and TRBJ1-2, is DAGVTQSPTHLIKTRGQQVTLRCSPISGHKSVSWYQQVLGQGPQFIFQYYEKEERGRGNFPDRFSARQFPNYSSELNVNALLLGDSALYLCASSLGGNGYGYTFGSGTRLTVV.

For this clone: One end of the junction does not line up with germline, which may come from a read error. The chain carries TRBV28 and TRBJ2-7; tentatively, D is TRBD1 or TRBD2 (5 bases each). There are 14 residues in the CDR3. The germline V gene has CDR1 MDHEN and CDR2 SYDVKM. CDR3 loop: CASTNLVLGTQRSF. The CDR3 DNA reads as TGTGCCAGCACCAATCTAGTCCTCGGGACCCAACGATCTTTC.

The J gene is TRBJ1-2, the V gene TRBV28, with TRBD1 matching over 7 bases. Germline-derived CDR1 and CDR2 are MDHEN and SYDVKM. This CDR3 region has 11 residues. For the CDR3, the DNA is TGTGTGTCAGGACAGGCCTATGGCTACACCTTC. Translated: CVSGQAYGYTF.

The rearrangement uses TRBV9 and TRBJ2-7; D is perhaps TRBD1 (5 bases). This CDR3 has 15 residues. V dropped 0 bases and J dropped 2 bases, with 12 bases sitting between them. Germline V gene lookup returns CDR1 SGDLS and CDR2 YYNGEE. The CDR3 nucleotides read TGTGCCAGCAGCGTAGGCGGCAGGGCCCCCTACGAGCAGTACTTC. Protein sequence: CASSVGGRAPYEQYF.

The chain employs TRBV28 and TRBJ2-2; 9 bases are a match to TRBD1. In germline, CDR1 is MDHEN, CDR2 SYDVKM. V lost 2 bases, J lost 3 bases, and 7 bases stayed unmatched. This CDR3 region has 17 residues. CDR3 loop: CASSLRGTGSHTGELFF. The CDR3 DNA reads TGTGCCAGCAGTTTAAGGGGGACAGGGTCGCACACCGGGGAGCTGTTTTTT.

This rearrangement joins TRBV5-4 to TRBJ1-2; tentative D call: TRBD1 (5 bases). Germline V gene lookup returns CDR1 SGHNT and CDR2 YYREEE (reference sequence). The CDR3 has 15 residues. The ends were cut back, 0 bases at V and 4 bases at J, with 13 bases in the middle. The CDR3 DNA follows: TGTGCCAGCAGCTTGGACACGGGGCCGGGCTATGGCTACACCTTC. This translates into CASSLDTGPGYGYTF.

With regard to this clone: The same CDR3 can be traced to other DNA sequences in this sample. The chain links TRBV28 to TRBJ2-7; 10 bases fit TRBD2. With V trimmed by 5 bases and J by 1 base, 5 bases remained unmatched. Per the germline V gene, CDR1 is MDHEN and CDR2 is SYDVKM. This CDR3 is built from 15 residues. CDR3 amino acids: CASSQLAGGSYEQYF. CDR3 bases: TGTGCCAGCAGTCAATTAGCGGGAGGATCCTACGAGCAGTACTTC.

Only a few counts were recorded for this clone. This chain joins TRBV5-6 and TRBJ2-3; maybe TRBD2 (6 bases). The CDR3 loop spans 12 amino acids. V lost 1 base and J 10 bases, leaving 10 bases between the germline ends. The germline CDR1 and CDR2 sequences are SGHDT and YYEEEE. The CDR3 loop is CASSLFGGAQYF. CDR3 nucleotide sequence: TGTGCCAGCAGCTTGTTCGGGGGAGCGCAGTATTTT.

CDR3 coding DNA: TGTGCCAGCAGTTACATGGCCGATGGAAACACCATATATTTT. It encodes CASSYMADGNTIYF. The V and J genes are TRBV6-6 and TRBJ1-3; the D is unclear. V was pared by 2 bases and J by 3 bases, with 8 bases between. There are 14 residues in the CDR3. CDR1 and CDR2 from the germline V gene are MNHNY and SVGAGI (reference sequence).

Points on this clone: At the DNA level, this CDR3 is encoded by other sequences in the same sample as well. The chain combines TRBV27 with TRBJ2-1; D remains unclear. The CDR3 is 15 amino acids. V dropped 3 bases and J dropped 2 bases, with 11 bases sitting between them. Germline V gene sequence: CDR1 MNHEY, CDR2 SMNVEV (reference sequence). The CDR3 sequence is CASSLAGGAYNEQFF. CDR3 DNA sequence: TGTGCCAGCAGTTTGGCCGGCGGAGCCTACAATGAGCAGTTCTTC.

This chain connects TRBV10-3 to TRBJ2-5, with a weak D call TRBD1 (5 bases). Trimming removed 0 bases from V and 5 bases from J, with 13 bases in between. Germline lookup yields CDR1 ENHRY and CDR2 SYGVKD. The CDR3 covers 15 residues. The chain's CDR3 is CAISESRVKVETQYF. The CDR3 DNA is TGTGCCATCAGTGAGTCCAGGGTCAAGGTTGAGACCCAGTACTTC.

V and J are TRBV9 and TRBJ1-3; 8 bases align to TRBD1. The CDR3 covers 15 residues. Germline V CDR1 and CDR2: SGDLS, YYNGEE. J gave up 0 bases and V 4 bases, and 3 bases lay outside the gene matches. CDR3 sequence reads: CASSRDRFSGNTIYF. Here the CDR3 DNA reads TGTGCCAGCAGCCGGGACAGGTTCTCTGGAAACACCATATATTTT. The full variable domain, with the rest looked up from reference TRBV9 and TRBJ1-3, is DSGVTQTPKHLITATGQRVTLRCSPRSGDLSVYWYQQSLDQGLQFLIQYYNGEERAKGNILERFSAQQFPDLHSELNLSSLELGDSALYFCASSRDRFSGNTIYFGEGSWLTVV.

This chain joins TRBV5-5 and TRBJ1-3; D uncertain. This CDR3 has 16 amino acids. Germline loops: CDR1 SGHKS, CDR2 YYEKEE (reference sequence). Between the trimmed V and J ends, which lost 3 bases and 0 bases, there was a span of 13 bases. The CDR3 DNA reads TGTGCCAGCAGCTCTGGGCAAAGGGCCTCTGGAAACACCATATATTTT. The encoded protein is CASSSGQRASGNTIYF.

This rearrangement joins TRBV2 to TRBJ1-5; D is perhaps TRBD1 (5 bases). Trimming left V 6 bases short and J 2 bases short, with 14 bases between. The CDR3 sequence is 15 residues long. Germline V lookup: CDR1 SNHLY, CDR2 FYNNEI. The CDR3: CASRGTALGNQPQHF. As DNA, the CDR3 is TGTGCCAGCAGGGGGACGGCCCTTGGCAATCAGCCCCAGCATTTT.

The chain joins TRBV7-8 to TRBJ1-5; 8 bases agree with TRBD1. The V segment lost 1 base and the J segment 3 bases; nucleotides outside the gene matches: 14. The CDR3 contains 19 residues. Germline CDR1 and CDR2: SGHVS and FQNEAQ. CDR3 in amino acids: CASSLDRRTGFSLNQPQHF. CDR3 in DNA: TGTGCCAGCAGCTTAGATAGGAGGACAGGGTTCTCTCTCAATCAGCCCCAGCATTTT.

The CDR3 is CASSLGRVNYGYTF. CDR3 in DNA: TGTGCCAGCAGCTTGGGGCGGGTTAACTATGGCTACACCTTC. The chain employs TRBV5-6 and TRBJ1-2; D remains unclear. CDR3 length: 14 residues. V lost 0 bases and J lost 1, with 7 bases in between. In germline, CDR1 is SGHDT, CDR2 YYEEEE.

The chain links TRBV2 to TRBJ2-1; either TRBD1 or TRBD2 may fit D (5 bases each). V was pared by 5 bases and J by 10 bases, with 15 bases between. This CDR3 region has 13 residues. Germline CDR1 SNHLY, CDR2 FYNNEI. CDR3: CASSWDGSREQFF. The DNA of the CDR3 is TGTGCCAGCAGTTGGGACGGGTCGCGGGAGCAGTTCTTC.

As concerns this clone: Other DNA sequences in this specimen translate into the identical CDR3. This chain connects TRBV5-1 to TRBJ1-4, with unresolved D. In germline, CDR1 is SGHRS, CDR2 YFSETQ. Trimming stripped 0 bases from V and 8 bases from J, with 5 bases between. This CDR3 is 12 amino acids long. The DNA for the CDR3 is TGCGCCAGCAGCTTGGGTGGGGAAAAACTGTTTTTT. This sequence encodes CASSLGGEKLFF.

This clone occurred once. This chain uses TRBV29-1 with TRBJ2-5; D might be TRBD1 or TRBD2, each matching 5 bases. The germline V gene encodes CDR1 SQVTM and CDR2 ANQGSEA. V was clipped by 4 bases and J by 5 bases, with 14 bases between them. This CDR3 contains 13 residues. The CDR3 region is CSVGGGGSETQYF. Written as DNA, the CDR3 is TGCAGCGTTGGGGGTGGGGGTTCGGAGACCCAGTACTTC.

This clone was detected once. The gene calls are TRBV18 and TRBJ1-2, with D uncertain. Germline V gene data show CDR1 as KGHSH and CDR2 as LQKENI. CDR3 length equals 14 residues. Trimming pared 4 bases from V and 0 bases from J, leaving 9 bases between. CDR3 sequence reads: CASSRREANYGYTF. CDR3 nucleotide sequence: TGTGCCAGCTCACGACGTGAAGCTAACTATGGCTACACCTTC.

This clone was seen only once. This rearrangement joins TRBV19 to TRBJ1-4, with unresolved D. Germline V CDR1 and CDR2: LNHDA, SQIVND (reference sequence). Trimming cost V 5 bases and J 3 bases, with 13 bases left between them. The CDR3 consists of 15 residues. The CDR3 is CASSASDRSNEKLFF. Written as DNA, the CDR3 is TGTGCCAGTAGTGCTTCGGACCGATCTAATGAAAAACTGTTTTTT.

The chain has TRBV21-1 and TRBJ2-7; TRBD1 was called by the table and not checked on the DNA. TRBV21-1 is designated a pseudogene. This CDR3 has 14 amino acids. CDR3 bases: TGTGCCAGCACCCGAGGGGCAGGGGACGGGGAGCAGTACTTC. Encoded protein: CASTRGAGDGEQYF.

The CDR3 DNA reads as TGTGCCAGCAGCCCTACAGGGAACCTCGGCGGCTACACCTTC. It codes for CASSPTGNLGGYTF. The V call is TRBV7-3, the J call TRBJ1-2; maybe TRBD1 (6 bases). The CDR3 extends over 14 amino acids. Deletions cut 5 bases from V and 8 bases from J, with 18 bases between. Germline values: CDR1 SGHTA, CDR2 FQGTGA.